A few counts support the clone carrying this TCR beta chain. Antigen unknown. The data belong to a study of CD8+ T cells in alopecia areata. The authors sorted CD4+ and CD8+ T cells from PBMCs. cDNA serving as the sequencing template came from extracted, reverse transcribed RNA. Sequencing was performed with immunoSEQ multiplex PCR; in TCRdb, only in-frame clones are kept and a portion is missing. The sample consists of roughly 30,000 clones, approximately 65% of them appearing once. V gave up 0 bases and J gave up 5 bases, with 4 bases separating them. Per the germline V gene, CDR1 is KGHSH and CDR2 is LQKENI. The CDR3 contains 12 residues. Study-level points and caveats: TCR sharing across patients was less clear than in mice, possibly HLA-related. An increase in clonality over normal scalp was evident in lesional scalp, especially alopecia totalis/universalis.

The sequencing input was NKG2D-high CD8+ T cells sorted from blood. The TCR originated in a human donor with alopecia areata. The chain is built from TRBV18 and TRBJ2-5; D ambiguous. This CDR3 is CASSPPGETQYF. DNA for the CDR3: TGTGCCAGCTCACCACCGGGGGAGACCCAGTACTTC.